What follows are 31 T cell receptor beta chains derived from one specimen sequenced in a study of cytomegalovirus exposure and HLA in healthy donors. Both 60 Vbeta primers and 13 Jbeta primers went into the PCR. Sequenced by immunoSEQ multiplex PCR; TCRdb stores in-frame clones only, minus some. This sample has about 94,000 clones; around 84% occur once, and the top ten carry under 13%. The sequencing input was PBMCs. Receptors originate from a human donor in good health.

This clone was detected a few times. The chain employs TRBV19 and TRBJ2-3; D is unresolved. The CDR3 covers 13 residues. V lost 3 bases, J lost 2 bases, and 6 bases lay in between. Germline V CDR1 and CDR2: LNHDA, SQIVND (reference sequence). CDR3 in amino acids: CASSIGTTDTQYF. The CDR3 coding sequence is TGTGCCAGTAGTATTGGCACCACAGATACGCAGTATTTT.

The chain is built from TRBV7-8 and TRBJ2-1, with TRBD2 matching 8 bases. Germline V gene data show CDR1 as SGHVS and CDR2 as FQNEAQ. The V segment lost 3 bases and the J segment 7 bases; nucleotides outside the gene matches: 8. The CDR3 spans 15 residues. The CDR3 is CASSLRAGVGNEQFF. The DNA of the CDR3 is TGTGCCAGCAGCTTGCGAGCGGGAGTAGGGAATGAGCAGTTCTTC.

This chain uses TRBV7-3 with TRBJ1-2, with TRBD1 matching over 12 bases. The trim removed 8 bases at V and 8 bases at J, leaving 3 bases unmatched. This CDR3 contains 12 residues. Germline CDR1 reads SGHTA; CDR2 reads FQGTGA. The CDR3 spells CASGDRGQGYTF. As DNA, the CDR3 is TGTGCCAGCGGGGACAGGGGGCAGGGCTACACCTTC.

This chain uses TRBV7-5 with TRBJ1-5. TRBV7-5 is deemed a pseudogene. This CDR3 is built from 13 residues. DNA of the CDR3: TGTGCCAGAAGCGCGGGTGGGGGGCAGCCCCAGCATTTT. Translated, it gives CARSAGGGQPQHF.

The chain is built from TRBV5-4 and TRBJ2-5; D is possibly TRBD2 (5 bases). V was cut by 1 base and J by 11 bases, with 12 bases left in between. This CDR3 comprises 12 residues. CDR1 is SGHNT, CDR2 YYREEE, per germline (reference sequence). CDR3 coding DNA: TGTGCCAGCAGCTTGCCGAACCGAGGGCAGTACTTC. This gives the protein CASSLPNRGQYF. The variable domain in full, completed from reference TRBV5-4 and TRBJ2-5, reads ETGVTQSPTHLIKTRGQQVTLRCSSQSGHNTVSWYQQALGQGPQFIFQYYREEENGRGNFPPRFSGLQFPNYSSELNVNALELDDSALYLCASSLPNRGQYFGPGTRLLVL.

V gene TRBV4-1 combines with J gene TRBJ2-7; weak D call: TRBD2 (6 bases). This CDR3 region has 16 residues. Trimming cost V 0 bases and J 2 bases, with 14 bases left between them. Germline CDR1 MGHRA, CDR2 YSYEKL. CDR3 region: CASSQDWGGPPYEQYF. CDR3 bases: TGCGCCAGCAGCCAAGATTGGGGAGGACCCCCCTACGAGCAGTACTTC.

The chain recombines TRBV19 with TRBJ2-3; 7 positions match TRBD2. The CDR3 consists of 13 residues. Trimming took 6 bases from V and 6 from J; bases not matched to a gene: 6. Germline-derived CDR1 and CDR2 are LNHDA and SQIVND (reference sequence). DNA of the CDR3: TGTGCCAGTAGGGCGGGAGTCTGGGATACGCAGTATTTT. Translation gives CASRAGVWDTQYF.

The chain joins TRBV19 to TRBJ2-3; 7 nucleotides align to TRBD2. The V and J ends lost 5 bases and 3 bases, in that order; junction bases with no gene match: 5. Per the germline V gene, CDR1 is LNHDA and CDR2 is SQIVND (reference sequence). This CDR3 spans 14 amino acids. CDR3 protein: CASSDAGETDTQYF. CDR3 in DNA: TGTGCCAGTAGTGACGCGGGAGAGACAGATACGCAGTATTTT.

The V and J genes are TRBV6-6 and TRBJ2-1; 12 positions agree with TRBD2. The junction had 5 bases not matched to a gene; V was cut back by 6 bases and J by 5 bases. This CDR3 has 15 residues. Per germline, CDR1 MNHNY and CDR2 SVGAGI (reference sequence). CDR3 DNA sequence: TGTGCCAGCAGGTATCTAGCGGGGGGGCACAATGAGCAGTTCTTC. Amino acid sequence: CASRYLAGGHNEQFF.

V is TRBV19 and J is TRBJ1-1; D is uncertain. Germline-derived CDR1 and CDR2 are LNHDA and SQIVND (reference sequence). The CDR3 extends over 12 amino acids. The germline V and J ends were trimmed by 8 bases and 1 base, with 8 bases remaining between them. The CDR3 DNA follows: TGTGCCAGTCGAGAGCAGAACACTGAAGCTTTCTTT. Translated, it gives CASREQNTEAFF.

V gene TRBV7-2 combines with J gene TRBJ1-1; no firm D call. CDR1 and CDR2 (germline): SGHTA, FQGNSA. V lost 1 base, J lost 6 bases, and 18 bases lay in between. The CDR3 has 16 amino acids. The DNA for the CDR3 is TGTGCCAGCAGCTTAGAATTCTTTGGGCCCGACGCTGAAGCTTTCTTT. Its protein product is CASSLEFFGPDAEAFF.

The chain couples TRBV18 to TRBJ2-2, with D possibly TRBD2 on 7 matching bases. Germline V gene lookup returns CDR1 KGHSH and CDR2 LQKENI. Between the trimmed V and J ends, which lost 0 bases and 2 bases, there was a span of 19 bases. This CDR3 is 19 amino acids long. This CDR3 is CASSPPRGRDVFNTGELFF. CDR3 sequence (DNA): TGTGCCAGCTCACCACCGAGGGGGAGGGACGTCTTTAACACCGGGGAGCTGTTTTTT. The entire variable domain, with the rest obtained from reference TRBV18 and TRBJ2-2, is as follows: NAGVMQNPRHLVRRRGQEARLRCSPMKGHSHVYWYRQLPEEGLKFMVYLQKENIIDESGMPKERFSAEFPKEGPSILRIQQVVRGDSAAYFCASSPPRGRDVFNTGELFFGEGSRLTVL.

This clone is a singleton in its sample. CDR3 coding DNA: TGTGCCAGCAGATTGGGACTAGCCTACAATGAGCAGTTCTTC. It yields the protein CASRLGLAYNEQFF. The V call is TRBV27, the J call TRBJ2-1; 8 bases are a match to TRBD2. The CDR3 sequence is 14 residues long. Germline assignment: CDR1 MNHEY and CDR2 SMNVEV (reference sequence). J was trimmed by 2 bases and V by 6 bases; bases with no gene match: 3.

The chain couples TRBV19 to TRBJ1-5; the match to TRBD1 covers 9 bases. This CDR3 has 15 amino acids. The V gene end was trimmed by 5 bases and the J gene end by 6 bases; junction bases not matched to a gene: 8. Germline lookup yields CDR1 LNHDA and CDR2 SQIVND (reference sequence). CDR3 bases: TGTGCCAGTAGTTACTCACAGGGGGCGGCTCAGCCCCAGCATTTT. It codes for CASSYSQGAAQPQHF.

Concerning this clone: Other DNA sequences of this sample code for an identical CDR3. V usage is TRBV7-2 and J usage is TRBJ1-5, with a possible D match to TRBD1 (5 bases). CDR3 length: 15 amino acids. Germline V gene sequence: CDR1 SGHTA, CDR2 FQGNSA. Trimming removed 5 bases at V and 8 bases at J, with 19 bases between. In DNA form, the CDR3 reads TGTGCCAGCAGCCCCCTGGGACTGCAGCGCGAGCCCCAGCATTTT. This sequence encodes CASSPLGLQREPQHF. Filled out from reference TRBV7-2 and TRBJ1-5, the complete variable domain reads GAGVSQSPSNKVTEKGKDVELRCDPISGHTALYWYRQSLGQGLEFLIYFQGNSAPDKSGLPSDRFSAERTGGSVSTLTIQRTQQEDSAVYLCASSPLGLQREPQHFGDGTRLSIL.

The chain uses TRBV5-1 and TRBJ2-5; 11 positions match TRBD1. The CDR3 has 14 amino acids. From germline, CDR1 is SGHRS and CDR2 YFSETQ. The ends lost 4 bases at V and 3 bases at J; junction bases unmatched: 2. This chain's CDR3 is CASSPGQGEETQYF. The CDR3 bases are TGCGCCAGCAGCCCGGGACAGGGGGAAGAGACCCAGTACTTC.

The rearrangement links TRBV6-5 to TRBJ2-1, with TRBD1 matching 8 bases. The germline V gene encodes CDR1 MNHEY and CDR2 SVGAGI. The J segment lost 6 bases and the V segment lost 0 bases, leaving 7 bases of the junction unmatched. The CDR3 loop spans 16 amino acids. CDR3 sequence: CASSYSTGQVGNEQFF. CDR3 nucleotide sequence: TGTGCCAGCAGTTACTCGACGGGACAGGTGGGCAATGAGCAGTTCTTC.

This clone was found a few times. V and J are TRBV2 and TRBJ2-5, with TRBD2 matching 14 bases. Trimming took 6 bases from V and 5 from J; bases not matched to a gene: 8. The V gene's germline CDR1 is SNHLY and CDR2 FYNNEI. The length of the CDR3 is 16 residues. Written as DNA, the CDR3 is TGTGCCAGCAGCCCGACTAGCGGGAGGGAAACGGAGACCCAGTACTTC. Its protein is CASSPTSGRETETQYF.

The rearrangement links TRBV9 to TRBJ2-7; D gene ambiguous. Germline CDR1 SGDLS, CDR2 YYNGEE. The CDR3 consists of 14 residues. V was clipped by 0 bases and J by 4 bases, with 11 bases between them. Here the CDR3 reads CASSVGDINYEQYF. The CDR3 nucleotides are TGTGCCAGCAGCGTAGGCGACATTAATTACGAGCAGTACTTC.

The chain uses TRBV19 and TRBJ2-1; D gene unclear. V dropped 3 bases and J dropped 7 bases, with 13 bases sitting between them. The CDR3 is 14 residues long. Germline assignment: CDR1 LNHDA and CDR2 SQIVND (reference sequence). CDR3 sequence: CASSMDLLRNEQFF. CDR3 bases: TGTGCCAGTAGTATGGATCTCCTCAGGAATGAGCAGTTCTTC.

The genes are TRBV25-1 and TRBJ2-7; 14 positions match TRBD2. Looked up from germline, CDR1 is MGHDK and CDR2 is SYGVNS. V was pared by 3 bases and J by 7 bases, with 8 bases of the junction left unmatched. The CDR3 contains 16 residues. CDR3 nucleotides: TGTGCCAGCAGTGACCAAGGGACTAGCGGGAGTCGGGAGCAGTACTTC. Its protein product is CASSDQGTSGSREQYF.

The genes are TRBV7-2 and TRBJ2-3; 7 bases map to TRBD1. The junction had 4 bases not matched to a gene; V was cut back by 0 bases and J by 4 bases. Germline values: CDR1 SGHTA, CDR2 FQGNSA. This CDR3 has 15 amino acids. In nucleotides, the CDR3 is TGTGCCAGCAGCTTAGCGAGGGGGCAGGCAGATACGCAGTATTTT. It codes for CASSLARGQADTQYF.

This chain connects TRBV2 to TRBJ1-1, with D unclear. Germline assignment: CDR1 SNHLY and CDR2 FYNNEI. The CDR3 loop spans 10 amino acids. V lost 3 bases, J lost 7 bases, and 3 bases lay in between. Here the CDR3 DNA reads TGTGCCAGCAGTGACAGTGAAGCTTTCTTT. Amino acids: CASSDSEAFF.

The V and J genes are TRBV27 and TRBJ2-7; 12 bases align to TRBD2. V shed 4 bases and J 4 bases; nucleotides not matched to a gene: 5. CDR3 size: 15 residues. Per the germline V gene, CDR1 is MNHEY and CDR2 is SMNVEV (reference sequence). The CDR3 nucleotides are TGTGCCAGCAGTTCCCTAGCGGGAGGGCCTTACGAGCAGTACTTC. Translation gives CASSSLAGGPYEQYF.

The gene calls are TRBV30 and TRBJ1-2; 7 bases are shared with TRBD1. CDR1 is GTSNPN and CDR2 is SVGIG in the germline V gene (reference sequence). The CDR3 runs 14 residues. J gave up 2 bases and V 0 bases, and 3 bases lay outside the gene matches. The CDR3 DNA follows: TGTGCCTGGAGTGTAGGGGGCAAGAACTATGGCTACACCTTC. Residues: CAWSVGGKNYGYTF.

This clone is a singleton in its sample. The chain carries TRBV4-1 and TRBJ1-4; possibly TRBD1 for D (6 bases). The V gene's germline CDR1 is MGHRA and CDR2 YSYEKL. The CDR3 contains 16 residues. Trimming shortened V by 0 bases and J by 3 bases, and 11 bases separated the two germline ends. CDR3 in amino acids: CASSQEQAGANEKLFF. Written as DNA, the CDR3 is TGCGCCAGCAGCCAAGAACAGGCAGGGGCTAATGAAAAACTGTTTTTT.

In this sample, this clone turned up once. This CDR3 reads CASSPRRLAGVNEQFF. CDR3 nucleotide sequence: TGTGCCAGCAGCCCGAGAAGACTAGCGGGAGTAAATGAGCAGTTCTTC. The V call is TRBV7-2, the J call TRBJ2-1, with 12 bases that match TRBD2. Unmatched junction bases numbered 9, after V lost 5 bases and J lost 7 bases. Germline-derived CDR1 and CDR2 are SGHTA and FQGNSA. The CDR3 is 16 residues long.

The chain combines TRBV7-2 with TRBJ2-1; weak D call: TRBD1 (6 bases). This CDR3 is 14 amino acids long. The germline V gene has CDR1 SGHTA and CDR2 FQGNSA. V was cut by 3 bases and J by 5 bases, with 11 bases left in between. The CDR3 DNA reads TGTGCCAGCAGCTTCAGGGGAGATGACAATGAGCAGTTCTTC. Residues: CASSFRGDDNEQFF.

The V gene is TRBV6-1, the J gene TRBJ1-2, with TRBD1 identical over 8 bases. Germline loops: CDR1 MNHNS, CDR2 SASEGT. The CDR3 consists of 15 residues. With V trimmed by 4 bases and J by 1 base, 5 bases remained unmatched. CDR3 coding DNA: TGTGCCAGCAGTGGGGGGACAGGACTTAACTATGGCTACACCTTC. Protein product: CASSGGTGLNYGYTF.

The chain uses TRBV9 and TRBJ2-2, with a possible D match to TRBD1 (5 bases). This CDR3 spans 14 amino acids. Trimming pared 3 bases from V and 4 bases from J, leaving 10 bases between. Germline CDR1 is SGDLS and CDR2 is YYNGEE. CDR3 in DNA: TGTGCCAGCAGCGAAACAGGTCCCACCGGGGAGCTGTTTTTT. Amino acids: CASSETGPTGELFF.

CDR3: CASRTGGQETQYF. CDR3 DNA sequence: TGTGCCAGCAGGACAGGGGGTCAAGAGACCCAGTACTTC. The chain joins TRBV28 to TRBJ2-5, with 9 nucleotides matching TRBD1. Germline loops: CDR1 MDHEN, CDR2 SYDVKM. This CDR3 comprises 13 residues. V gave up 6 bases and J gave up 2 bases; unmatched junction bases: 1.